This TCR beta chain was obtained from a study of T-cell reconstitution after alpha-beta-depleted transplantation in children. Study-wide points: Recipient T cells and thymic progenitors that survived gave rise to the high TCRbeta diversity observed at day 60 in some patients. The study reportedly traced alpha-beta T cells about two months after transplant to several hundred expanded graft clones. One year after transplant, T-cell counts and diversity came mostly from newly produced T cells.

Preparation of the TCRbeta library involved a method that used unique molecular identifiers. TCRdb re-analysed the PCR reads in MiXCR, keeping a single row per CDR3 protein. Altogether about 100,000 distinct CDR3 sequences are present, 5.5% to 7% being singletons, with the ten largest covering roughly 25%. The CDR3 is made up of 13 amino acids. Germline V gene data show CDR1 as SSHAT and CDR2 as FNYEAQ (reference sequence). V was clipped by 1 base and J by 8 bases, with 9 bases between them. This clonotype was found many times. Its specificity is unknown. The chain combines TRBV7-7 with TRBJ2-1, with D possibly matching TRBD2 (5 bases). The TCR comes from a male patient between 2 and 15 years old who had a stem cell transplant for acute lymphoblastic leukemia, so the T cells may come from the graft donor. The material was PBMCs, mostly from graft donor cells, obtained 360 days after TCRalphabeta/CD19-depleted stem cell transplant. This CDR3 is CASSLVLRDEQFF. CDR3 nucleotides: TGTGCCAGCAGCTTAGTTTTGCGGGATGAGCAGTTCTTC.